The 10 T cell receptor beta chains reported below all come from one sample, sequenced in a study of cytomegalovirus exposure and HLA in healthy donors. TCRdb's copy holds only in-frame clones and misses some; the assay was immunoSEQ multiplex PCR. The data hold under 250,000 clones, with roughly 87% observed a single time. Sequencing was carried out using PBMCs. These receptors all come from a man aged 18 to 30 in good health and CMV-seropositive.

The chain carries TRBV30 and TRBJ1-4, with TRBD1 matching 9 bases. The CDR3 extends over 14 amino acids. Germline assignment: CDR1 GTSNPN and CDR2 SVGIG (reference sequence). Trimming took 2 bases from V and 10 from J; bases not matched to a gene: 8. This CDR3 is CAWSTGQGMGKLFF. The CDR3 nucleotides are TGTGCCTGGAGTACGGGACAGGGAATGGGAAAACTGTTTTTT.

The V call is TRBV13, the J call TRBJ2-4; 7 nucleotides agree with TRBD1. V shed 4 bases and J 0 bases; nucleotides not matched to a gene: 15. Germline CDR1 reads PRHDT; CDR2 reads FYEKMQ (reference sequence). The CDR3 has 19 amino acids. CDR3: CASSSETGQAPVAKNIQYF. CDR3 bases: TGTGCCAGCAGCTCAGAGACAGGGCAGGCCCCAGTAGCCAAAAACATTCAGTACTTC. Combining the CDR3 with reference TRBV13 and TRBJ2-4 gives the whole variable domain AAGVIQSPRHLIKEKRETATLKCYPIPRHDTVYWYQQGPGQDPQFLISFYEKMQSDKGSIPDRFSAQQFSDYHSELNMSSLELGDSALYFCASSSETGQAPVAKNIQYFGAGTRLSVL.

CDR3 sequence reads: CAWTGSTEQFF. The CDR3 nucleotides are TGTGCCTGGACAGGAAGTACTGAGCAGTTCTTC. This chain uses TRBV30 with TRBJ2-1, with unresolved D. This CDR3 is 11 amino acids long. V lost 4 bases to trimming and J lost 9 bases, with 10 bases between them. Germline-derived CDR1 and CDR2 are GTSNPN and SVGIG (reference sequence).

This chain's CDR3 is CASSLGYHYGYTF. Written as DNA, the CDR3 is TGTGCCAGCAGTTTGGGGTACCACTATGGCTACACCTTC. This chain uses TRBV28 with TRBJ1-2; D not resolved. Deletions cut 3 bases from V and 3 bases from J, with 8 bases between. The CDR3 spans 13 residues. Germline-derived CDR1 and CDR2 are MDHEN and SYDVKM.

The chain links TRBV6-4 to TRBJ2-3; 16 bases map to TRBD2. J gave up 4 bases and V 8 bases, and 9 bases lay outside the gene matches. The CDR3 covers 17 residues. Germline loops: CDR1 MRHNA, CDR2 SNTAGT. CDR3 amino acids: CASGARGLAGGSDTQYF. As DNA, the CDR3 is TGTGCCAGCGGGGCGAGGGGACTAGCGGGAGGGTCAGATACGCAGTATTTT.

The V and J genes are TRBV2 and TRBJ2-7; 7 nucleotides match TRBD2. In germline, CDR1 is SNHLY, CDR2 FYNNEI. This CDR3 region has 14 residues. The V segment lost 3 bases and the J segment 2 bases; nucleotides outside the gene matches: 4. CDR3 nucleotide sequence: TGTGCCAGCAGTGATTGGCGGGAGACCTACGAGCAGTACTTC. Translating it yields CASSDWRETYEQYF.

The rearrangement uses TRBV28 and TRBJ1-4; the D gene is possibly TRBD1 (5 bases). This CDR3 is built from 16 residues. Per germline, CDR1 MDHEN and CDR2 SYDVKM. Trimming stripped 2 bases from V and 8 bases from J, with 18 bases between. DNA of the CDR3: TGTGCCAGCAGTTTAGGGGCAGGTAGAAGCCTCGAAAAACTGTTTTTT. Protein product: CASSLGAGRSLEKLFF.

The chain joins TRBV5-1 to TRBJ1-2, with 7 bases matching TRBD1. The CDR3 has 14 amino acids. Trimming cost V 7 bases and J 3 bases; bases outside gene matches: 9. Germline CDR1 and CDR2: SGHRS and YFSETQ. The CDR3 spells CASALRQGHYGYTF. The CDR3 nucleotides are TGCGCCAGCGCTCTAAGACAGGGCCACTATGGCTACACCTTC.

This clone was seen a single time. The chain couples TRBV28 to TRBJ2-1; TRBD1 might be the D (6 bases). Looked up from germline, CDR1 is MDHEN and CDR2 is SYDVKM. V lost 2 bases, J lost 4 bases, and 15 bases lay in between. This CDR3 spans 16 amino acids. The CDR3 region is CASSLLGQGQYNEQFF. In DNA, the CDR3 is TGTGCCAGCAGTTTACTCGGTCAGGGGCAATACAATGAGCAGTTCTTC.

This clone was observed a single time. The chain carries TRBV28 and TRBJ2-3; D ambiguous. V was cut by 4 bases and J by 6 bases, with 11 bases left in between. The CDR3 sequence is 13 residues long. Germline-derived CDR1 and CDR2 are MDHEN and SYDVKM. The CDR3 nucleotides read TGTGCCAGCAGTTCGCGCCACATTGATACGCAGTATTTT. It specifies CASSSRHIDTQYF. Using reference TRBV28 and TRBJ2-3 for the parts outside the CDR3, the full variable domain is DVKVTQSSRYLVKRTGEKVFLECVQDMDHENMFWYRQDPGLGLRLIYFSYDVKMKEKGDIPEGYSVSREKKERFSLILESASTNQTSMYLCASSSRHIDTQYFGPGTRLTVL.